The 6 T cell receptor beta chains presented below share a single source sample, sequenced in a study of blood T cell repertoires in COVID-19. Generated by immunoSEQ multiplex PCR, the TCRdb table keeps only in-frame clones and is missing some. The sample lists 50,000 to 75,000 clones; around 85% were seen once. Sequencing used peripheral blood. These TCRs come from a man aged 60-69 years with acute or convalescent COVID-19.

V and J are TRBV6-5 and TRBJ2-5, with 9 bases aligning to TRBD1. V was pared by 5 bases and J by 4 bases, with 5 bases of the junction left unmatched. The germline V gene encodes CDR1 MNHEY and CDR2 SVGAGI. The CDR3 spans 14 residues. The CDR3 nucleotides read TGTGCCAGCAGTACGGACAGGGGCTTAGAGACCCAGTACTTC. Translated: CASSTDRGLETQYF.

The chain employs TRBV28 and TRBJ2-1, with 7 bases fitting TRBD2. From germline, CDR1 is MDHEN and CDR2 SYDVKM. J lost 0 bases, V lost 5 bases, and 10 bases had no gene match. This CDR3 contains 17 residues. The CDR3 region is CASSPDLAASSYNEQFF. The CDR3 DNA reads as TGTGCCAGCAGTCCCGACCTAGCGGCGAGCTCCTACAATGAGCAGTTCTTC.

The gene calls are TRBV2 and TRBJ1-2, with no clear D. CDR1 and CDR2 (germline): SNHLY, FYNNEI. CDR3 length: 13 amino acids. The V end was cut by 6 bases, the J end by 7 bases, with 15 bases between. CDR3 sequence (DNA): TGTGCCAGCAGAGACGGGGAGTTGGGTGGCTACACCTTC. The encoded protein is CASRDGELGGYTF.

V and J are TRBV5-1 and TRBJ2-7, with D maybe TRBD1 (6 bases). The germline V gene encodes CDR1 SGHRS and CDR2 YFSETQ. Trimming removed 0 bases from V and 7 bases from J, with 20 bases in between. The CDR3 contains 16 residues. CDR3 protein: CASSLAGTTIPGEQYF. Here the CDR3 DNA reads TGCGCCAGCAGCTTGGCCGGGACAACTATACCAGGGGAGCAGTACTTC.

The chain joins TRBV29-1 to TRBJ1-6; maybe TRBD1 (5 bases). Trimming pared 5 bases from V and 9 bases from J, leaving 17 bases between. Germline CDR1 SQVTM, CDR2 ANQGSEA. This CDR3 is built from 14 residues. The CDR3 loop reads CSVLTGNSRSPLHF. The DNA of the CDR3 is TGCAGCGTTCTCACAGGAAACAGTCGTTCACCCCTCCACTTT.

V usage is TRBV27 and J usage is TRBJ2-3; the match to TRBD2 covers 8 bases. The V and J ends lost 6 bases and 5 bases, in that order; junction bases with no gene match: 10. The CDR3 is made up of 15 amino acids. Germline CDR1 MNHEY, CDR2 SMNVEV (reference sequence). Written as DNA, the CDR3 is TGTGCCAGCAGCCCGGTCCTGCTAGCGGGAGATACGCAGTATTTT. Residues: CASSPVLLAGDTQYF.